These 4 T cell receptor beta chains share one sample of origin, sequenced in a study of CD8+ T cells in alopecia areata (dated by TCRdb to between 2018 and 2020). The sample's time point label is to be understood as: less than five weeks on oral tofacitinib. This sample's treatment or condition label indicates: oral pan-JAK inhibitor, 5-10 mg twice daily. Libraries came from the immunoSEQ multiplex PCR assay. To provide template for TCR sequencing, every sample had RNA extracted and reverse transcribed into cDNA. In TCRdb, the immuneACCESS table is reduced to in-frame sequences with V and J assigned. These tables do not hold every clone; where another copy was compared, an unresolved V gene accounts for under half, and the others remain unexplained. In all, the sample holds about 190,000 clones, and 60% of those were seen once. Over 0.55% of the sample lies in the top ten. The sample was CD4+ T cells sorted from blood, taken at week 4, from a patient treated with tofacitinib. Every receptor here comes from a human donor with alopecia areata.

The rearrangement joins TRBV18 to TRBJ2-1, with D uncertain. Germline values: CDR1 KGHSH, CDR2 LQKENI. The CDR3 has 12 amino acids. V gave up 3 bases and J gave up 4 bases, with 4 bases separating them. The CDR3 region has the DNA TGTGCCAGCTCACCCGGATACAATGAGCAGTTCTTC. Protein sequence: CASSPGYNEQFF. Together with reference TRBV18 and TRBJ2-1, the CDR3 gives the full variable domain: NAGVMQNPRHLVRRRGQEARLRCSPMKGHSHVYWYRQLPEEGLKFMVYLQKENIIDESGMPKERFSAEFPKEGPSILRIQQVVRGDSAAYFCASSPGYNEQFFGPGTRLTVL.

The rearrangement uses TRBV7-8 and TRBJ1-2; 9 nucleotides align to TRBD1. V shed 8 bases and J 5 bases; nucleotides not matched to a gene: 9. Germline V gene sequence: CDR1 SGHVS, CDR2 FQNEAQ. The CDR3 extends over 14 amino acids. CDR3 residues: CASGPGTGLYGYTF. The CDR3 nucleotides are TGTGCCAGCGGCCCCGGGACAGGGCTTTATGGCTACACCTTC. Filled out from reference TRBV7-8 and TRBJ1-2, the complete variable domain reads GAGVSQSPRYKVAKRGQDVALRCDPISGHVSLFWYQQALGQGPEFLTYFQNEAQLDKSGLPSDRFFAERPEGSVSTLKIQRTQQEDSAVYLCASGPGTGLYGYTFGSGTRLTVV.

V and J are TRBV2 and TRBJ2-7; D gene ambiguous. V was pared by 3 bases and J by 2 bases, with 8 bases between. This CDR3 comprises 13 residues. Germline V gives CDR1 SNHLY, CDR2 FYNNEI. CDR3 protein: CASSDRLPYEQYF. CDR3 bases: TGTGCCAGCAGTGACAGGCTTCCCTACGAGCAGTACTTC.

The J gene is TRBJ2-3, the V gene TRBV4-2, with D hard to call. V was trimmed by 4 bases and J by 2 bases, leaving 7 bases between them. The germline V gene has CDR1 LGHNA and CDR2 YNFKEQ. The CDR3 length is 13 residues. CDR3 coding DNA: TGTGCCAGCAGCCGGACCTACACAGATACGCAGTATTTT. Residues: CASSRTYTDTQYF.